This T cell receptor beta chain was identified in a study of blood T cell repertoires in COVID-19. Across the whole study: COVID-19 samples from acute and convalescent phases originated in the United States, Italy and Spain. T cells, B-cell-depleted T cells, or PBMCs provided the cDNA or gDNA that served as material.

The CDR3 spans 16 residues. Germline-derived CDR1 and CDR2 are SGHVS and FNYEAQ. A note on this clone: Sequence at one end of the junction differs from germline and may be a read error.

Per the study methods: Reference gene primer amplification yielded estimated nucleated cell counts. Generated by immunoSEQ multiplex PCR, the TCRdb table keeps only in-frame clones and is missing some. V and J calls and clone size follow that table, whereas D and trimming were derived from the DNA. The repertoire holds 50,000 to 75,000 clones, 91% seen once, with around 9% in the top ten. This sequence joins TRBV7-6 and TRBJ2-3, with 7 bases matching TRBD2. Sample: peripheral blood. The sequence was collected from a human donor in a cohort sampled during active COVID-19. The CDR3 here is CASSLGSGPAGDAQYF. For the CDR3, the DNA is TGTGCCAGCAGCTTGGGTAGCGGCCCGGCGGGAGATGCGCAGTATTTT. The full variable domain, its missing parts supplied by reference TRBV7-6 and TRBJ2-3, is GAGVSQSPRYKVTKRGQDVALRCDPISGHVSLYWYRQALGQGPEFLTYFNYEAQQDKSGLPNDRFSAERPEGSISTLTIQRTEQRDSAMYRCASSLGSGPAGDAQYFGPGTRLTVL.